The clone carrying this TCR beta chain showed up many times. No antigen is known for it. Unmatched junction bases numbered 13, after V lost 0 bases and J lost 7 bases. The CDR3 extends over 17 amino acids. Per germline, CDR1 ENHRY and CDR2 SYGVKD. It was with a sample-barcoded 5' primer and a J-beta primer mix that a second PCR of about 7 to 12 cycles was run. TCRdb re-called the 5' RACE reads with MiXCR, one entry per CDR3 protein. This repertoire shows fewer than 900,000 distinct CDR3 sequences, under 40% found once; its top ten account for over 10%. The data derive from a study of blood T cells in healthy people across ages. Overall study findings and caveats: PBMCs were not sorted, which prevented a conclusive comparison of naive versus antigen-experienced cells.

The origin of this receptor is a man younger than 30 in good health. Sequencing was carried out using blood. This chain joins TRBV10-3 and TRBJ2-7; 9 nucleotides agree with TRBD1. The CDR3 nucleotides read TGTGCCATCAGTGAGTCAATGTCGGGACAGGGTACAAAGGAGCAGTACTTC. Its translation: CAISESMSGQGTKEQYF.